This T cell receptor beta chain was sequenced in a study of T cells in narcolepsy. Study overall: Donors had narcolepsy type 1 or type 2, or were healthy controls.

Study-level findings and limits: Autoreactive clone sequences were missing from some blood memory CD4+ repertoires.

The method was immunoSEQ multiplex PCR; TCRdb's version includes in-frame clones alone and lacks a portion of them. This sample yields some 25,000 clones, of which roughly 62% are seen a single time; around 10% belongs to the top ten. The V gene's germline CDR1 is LNHDA and CDR2 SQIVND (reference sequence). CDR3 size: 17 residues. Trimming took off 3 bases at V and 9 bases at J, with 21 bases between the two ends. As concerns this clone: Its antigen is not identified.

This sequence was found in a human donor in good health. The chain recombines TRBV19 with TRBJ1-6, with D perhaps TRBD1 (6 bases). Sample: memory (CD45RA-) CD4+ T cells from blood. The CDR3 DNA is TGTGCCAGTAGTATGAAGATGGGGGCTGCTGAGATTTCACCCCTCCACTTT. This sequence encodes CASSMKMGAAEISPLHF.